The 30 T cell receptor beta chains below come from one sample, sequenced in a study of immune evolution from preneoplasia to lung adenocarcinoma. Generated by immunoSEQ multiplex PCR, the TCRdb table keeps only in-frame clones and is missing some. This sample carries approximately 11,000 clones, 60% to 85% of them seen once, and the ten largest clones take roughly 3.9%. Sequenced sample: FFPE minimally invasive lung adenocarcinoma tissue. The receptors shown here come from a person aged 60-79 years with lung adenocarcinoma.

The V and J genes are TRBV28 and TRBJ1-5, with a possible D match to TRBD1 (5 bases). Trimming took off 3 bases at V and 4 bases at J, with 13 bases between the two ends. Germline CDR1 and CDR2: MDHEN and SYDVKM. The CDR3 extends over 15 amino acids. Written as DNA, the CDR3 is TGTGCCAGCAGTTTTAGCGGGGGATCGAATCAGCCCCAGCATTTT. Translated, it gives CASSFSGGSNQPQHF.

The V gene is TRBV18, the J gene TRBJ2-1, with 12 bases lining up with TRBD2. The J segment lost 5 bases and the V segment lost 2 bases, leaving 4 bases of the junction unmatched. Per germline, CDR1 KGHSH and CDR2 LQKENI. This CDR3 has 16 residues. The CDR3 spells CASSPIGLAGNNEQFF. In nucleotides, the CDR3 is TGTGCCAGCTCACCAATTGGACTAGCGGGAAACAATGAGCAGTTCTTC.

The genes are TRBV2 and TRBJ2-7, with a possible D match to TRBD2 (5 bases). The germline V and J ends were trimmed by 6 bases and 0 bases, with 6 bases remaining between them. Germline CDR1 is SNHLY and CDR2 is FYNNEI. The CDR3 is made up of 12 amino acids. The CDR3 loop is CASRAGSYEQYF. DNA of the CDR3: TGTGCCAGCAGGGCGGGCTCCTACGAGCAGTACTTC.

This clone was seen a few times. J is TRBJ2-7 and V is TRBV21-1. TRBV21-1 is shown as a pseudogene. The CDR3 is 17 residues long. The CDR3 sequence: CASRVSPGPGIRYEQYF. As DNA, the CDR3 is TGTGCCAGCAGAGTCTCGCCGGGACCCGGAATTCGCTACGAGCAGTACTTC.

The chain links TRBV27 to TRBJ2-7; D is unclear. V gave up 5 bases and J gave up 0 bases, with 5 bases separating them. CDR3 length: 12 residues. Germline V gene sequence: CDR1 MNHEY, CDR2 SMNVEV (reference sequence). The CDR3 nucleotides read TGTGCCAGCAGTCCTAGCTCCTACGAGCAGTACTTC. Its translation is CASSPSSYEQYF.

The V and J genes are TRBV29-1 and TRBJ2-1; 8 bases agree with TRBD2. V shed 2 bases and J 6 bases; nucleotides not matched to a gene: 6. CDR3 size: 14 residues. Germline V gene sequence: CDR1 SQVTM, CDR2 ANQGSEA. CDR3 region: CSVEPWTSLNEQFF. The CDR3 DNA is TGCAGCGTTGAACCGTGGACTAGCCTCAATGAGCAGTTCTTC.

This clone was found once. The chain is built from TRBV19 and TRBJ1-3; weak D call: TRBD1 (6 bases). Germline V lookup: CDR1 LNHDA, CDR2 SQIVND (reference sequence). V gave up 3 bases and J gave up 3 bases, with 12 bases separating them. This CDR3 region has 15 residues. CDR3 in amino acids: CASSISGAFGNTIYF. CDR3 DNA sequence: TGTGCCAGTAGTATCTCGGGGGCTTTTGGAAACACCATATATTTT.

The rearrangement links TRBV11-2 to TRBJ2-5; 7 bases align to TRBD2. The germline CDR1 and CDR2 sequences are SGHAT and FQNNGV. With 1 base clipped from V and 4 bases from J, the junction kept 0 bases outside the gene matches. The CDR3 length is 13 residues. DNA for the CDR3: TGTGCCAGCAGCTTAGGGACTAGAGAGACCCAGTACTTC. Translated, it gives CASSLGTRETQYF.

This chain links TRBV4-2 with TRBJ2-1; D gene ambiguous. The CDR3 runs 14 residues. V was cut by 1 base and J by 4 bases, with 8 bases left in between. From germline, CDR1 is LGHNA and CDR2 YNFKEQ. In DNA form, the CDR3 reads TGTGCCAGCAGCCAAGTCGGACGGTACAATGAGCAGTTCTTC. Amino acid sequence: CASSQVGRYNEQFF.

The rearrangement links TRBV5-6 to TRBJ1-1, with 9 bases matching TRBD1. This CDR3 is built from 17 residues. CDR1 is SGHDT and CDR2 is YYEEEE in the germline V gene. V lost 4 bases, J lost 4 bases, and 14 bases stayed unmatched. The CDR3 bases are TGTGCCAGCAGCGTCAGGGGACAGGGTCTATTAATCACTGAAGCTTTCTTT. It codes for CASSVRGQGLLITEAFF.

Comment on this clone: It is unclear where the CDR3 begins or ends on the DNA, so no DNA is shown, and the CDR3 is as TCRdb lists it. The rearrangement uses TRBV21-1 and TRBJ1-6; TRBD1 is the table's D call and was not checked against the DNA. TRBV21-1 is flagged as a pseudogene. The CDR3 contains 15 residues when both ends are counted. The CDR3 region is CASSKFGHGNSPLHF.

The chain joins TRBV7-2 to TRBJ1-2, with D perhaps TRBD1 (5 bases). Germline V lookup: CDR1 SGHTA, CDR2 FQGNSA. This CDR3 comprises 13 residues. The V gene lost 4 bases and the J gene lost 4 bases, with 10 bases spanning the gap. The CDR3 loop reads CASSSDTSYGYTF. As DNA, the CDR3 is TGTGCCAGCAGCTCGGACACCTCCTATGGCTACACCTTC.

The rearrangement uses TRBV6-6 and TRBJ2-5, with D perhaps matching TRBD2 (5 bases). The V gene's germline CDR1 is MNHNY and CDR2 SVGAGI (reference sequence). This CDR3 comprises 15 residues. V lost 2 bases and J 14 bases, leaving 24 bases between the germline ends. The CDR3 spells CASSYDRASGLPGYF. In nucleotides, the CDR3 is TGTGCCAGCAGTTACGATCGAGCTAGTGGGCTGCCGGGATACTTC.

The chain uses TRBV9 and TRBJ1-3, with D possibly TRBD1 on 6 matching bases. Germline V gene data show CDR1 as SGDLS and CDR2 as YYNGEE. Trimming stripped 0 bases from V and 0 bases from J, with 10 bases between. CDR3 length equals 16 residues. CDR3 DNA: TGTGCCAGCAGCGTAGGGGGGGGCAGCTCTGGAAACACCATATATTTT. It translates to CASSVGGGSSGNTIYF.

The gene calls are TRBV2 and TRBJ1-2; 9 bases map to TRBD1. CDR3 length: 13 residues. Trimming cost V 4 bases and J 3 bases; bases outside gene matches: 0. Germline CDR1 is SNHLY and CDR2 is FYNNEI. As DNA, the CDR3 is TGTGCCAGCAGTGGACAGGGGGACTATGGCTACACCTTC. Translated, it gives CASSGQGDYGYTF.

The rearrangement uses TRBV5-4 and TRBJ2-1; the D is unclear. Germline CDR1 SGHNT, CDR2 YYREEE (reference sequence). The CDR3 is made up of 13 amino acids. Trimming removed 0 bases at V and 9 bases at J, with 10 bases between. CDR3 nucleotide sequence: TGTGCCAGCAGCTTGGATCCAGATGGTGAGCAGTTCTTC. Protein: CASSLDPDGEQFF. Variable domain in full (rest from reference TRBV5-4 and TRBJ2-1): ETGVTQSPTHLIKTRGQQVTLRCSSQSGHNTVSWYQQALGQGPQFIFQYYREEENGRGNFPPRFSGLQFPNYSSELNVNALELDDSALYLCASSLDPDGEQFFGPGTRLTVL.

This clone turned up a few times. The V gene is TRBV19, the J gene TRBJ2-1, with 10 bases fitting TRBD2. Germline V gives CDR1 LNHDA, CDR2 SQIVND (reference sequence). V gave up 10 bases and J gave up 6 bases; unmatched junction bases: 12. The CDR3 is 15 amino acids. The CDR3 loop is CATSSLAGSLNEQFF. CDR3 in DNA: TGTGCCACCAGTTCACTAGCGGGATCTCTCAATGAGCAGTTCTTC.

This clone has more than one count but fewer than ten. The chain recombines TRBV23-1 with TRBJ1-2; no clear D. TRBV23-1 is noted as an ORF with a role that remains uncertain. The CDR3 contains 11 residues. V was pared by 3 bases and J by 5 bases, with 4 bases between. The CDR3 DNA reads TGCGCCAGCAGTCAGGGATATGGCTACACCTTC. The encoded protein is CASSQGYGYTF.

The chain uses TRBV7-2 and TRBJ1-4; the match to TRBD1 covers 9 bases. V shed 1 base, J shed 8 bases, and the junction held 5 bases outside the gene matches. CDR1 is SGHTA, CDR2 FQGNSA, per germline. This CDR3 is 15 amino acids long. CDR3 sequence: CASSLGGQGREKLFF. The CDR3 DNA is TGTGCCAGCAGCTTAGGGGGACAGGGACGCGAAAAACTGTTTTTT. The whole variable domain, filled in from reference TRBV7-2 and TRBJ1-4, reads GAGVSQSPSNKVTEKGKDVELRCDPISGHTALYWYRQSLGQGLEFLIYFQGNSAPDKSGLPSDRFSAERTGGSVSTLTIQRTQQEDSAVYLCASSLGGQGREKLFFGSGTQLSVL.

The rearrangement links TRBV11-3 to TRBJ2-2; D call uncertain. This CDR3 spans 16 amino acids. Per the germline V gene, CDR1 is SGHNT and CDR2 is YENEEA. V lost 5 bases to trimming and J lost 1 base, with 14 bases between them. CDR3 loop: CASSLGRLVNTGELFF. In nucleotides, the CDR3 is TGTGCCAGCAGCCTCGGGCGGTTAGTGAACACCGGGGAGCTGTTTTTT.

The chain recombines TRBV10-1 with TRBJ2-7, with D perhaps matching TRBD1 (6 bases). Trimming removed 6 bases at V and 0 bases at J, with 12 bases between. CDR1 and CDR2 from the germline V gene are WNHNN and SYGVQD (reference sequence). This CDR3 comprises 14 residues. The CDR3: CASSLRQDSYEQYF. For the CDR3, the DNA is TGCGCCAGCAGCCTGAGACAGGACTCCTACGAGCAGTACTTC.

The CDR3 spells CASSKVFSGGAYEQYF. DNA of the CDR3: TGTGCCAGCAGCAAAGTATTTTCAGGGGGCGCGTACGAGCAGTACTTC. The V gene is TRBV21-1, the J gene TRBJ2-7; TRBD1, the table's D call, was not compared with the DNA. TRBV21-1 is designated a pseudogene. The CDR3 totals 16 residues.

The chain joins TRBV15 to TRBJ1-1; D possibly corresponds to TRBD1 (6 bases). The CDR3 is made up of 16 amino acids. Germline values: CDR1 LNHNV, CDR2 YYDKDF (reference sequence). V was cut by 0 bases and J by 4 bases, with 15 bases left in between. CDR3 amino acids: CATSRDYPGASTEAFF. The CDR3 DNA follows: TGTGCCACCAGCAGAGATTACCCGGGGGCATCCACTGAAGCTTTCTTT.

The genes are TRBV11-2 and TRBJ2-3, with a tentative D call TRBD2 (6 bases). V was cut by 1 base and J by 5 bases, with 10 bases left in between. The length of the CDR3 is 14 residues. Germline V gene sequence: CDR1 SGHAT, CDR2 FQNNGV. For the CDR3, the DNA is TGTGCCAGCAGCTTAGGCGGGATAGTAGATACGCAGTATTTT. This translates into CASSLGGIVDTQYF.

J is TRBJ1-1 and V is TRBV7-9; possible D gene TRBD1, 6 bases. V gave up 5 bases and J gave up 1 base, with 8 bases separating them. This CDR3 has 13 amino acids. Germline V gene sequence: CDR1 SEHNR, CDR2 FQNEAQ (reference sequence). CDR3 protein: CASSKDRNTEAFF. CDR3 coding DNA: TGTGCCAGCAGCAAGGACAGGAACACTGAAGCTTTCTTT.

Only a few counts were recorded for this clone. Additional DNA sequences in this sample encode the identical CDR3. The rearrangement joins TRBV2 to TRBJ2-3; D might be TRBD1 (6 bases). This CDR3 comprises 12 residues. CDR1 and CDR2 from the germline V gene are SNHLY and FYNNEI. V lost 2 bases and J lost 12, with 12 bases in between. CDR3 nucleotide sequence: TGTGCCAGCAGTGAACAGGGGCGATCACAGTATTTT. This encodes CASSEQGRSQYF.

This clone was counted between two and nine times. This chain links TRBV21-1 with TRBJ1-4. TRBV21-1 is a listed pseudogene. The CDR3 length is 16 residues. The CDR3, as DNA: TGTGCCAGCAGCCAAAGAGAAAAGTTAACTAATGAAAAACTGTTTTTT. Translation: CASSQREKLTNEKLFF.

The CDR3 spells CASSFQQGEYSPLHF. CDR3 nucleotide sequence: TGTGCCAGCAGCTTCCAACAGGGGGAATATTCACCCCTCCACTTT. V is TRBV6-1 and J is TRBJ1-6, with TRBD1 identical over 8 bases. After removal of 6 bases from V and 8 bases from J, the junction contained 9 bases not matched to a gene. CDR1 is MNHNS, CDR2 SASEGT, per germline. There are 15 residues in the CDR3.

This clone was seen more than once but under ten times. The chain employs TRBV7-3 and TRBJ2-1; 8 bases match TRBD2. Germline values: CDR1 SGHTA, CDR2 FQGTGA. The CDR3 length is 15 residues. V lost 5 bases, J lost 3 bases, and 6 bases stayed unmatched. CDR3 protein: CASSISGSRYNEQFF. Here the CDR3 DNA reads TGTGCCAGCAGCATAAGCGGGAGTCGCTACAATGAGCAGTTCTTC. Drawing the rest from reference TRBV7-3 and TRBJ2-1, the complete variable domain is GAGVSQTPSNKVTEKGKYVELRCDPISGHTALYWYRQSLGQGPEFLIYFQGTGAADDSGLPNDRFFAVRPEGSVSTLKIQRTERGDSAVYLCASSISGSRYNEQFFGPGTRLTVL.

The chain carries TRBV19 and TRBJ2-2, with 8 bases that match TRBD2. The V gene's germline CDR1 is LNHDA and CDR2 SQIVND (reference sequence). The J segment lost 4 bases and the V segment lost 5 bases, leaving 9 bases of the junction unmatched. The CDR3 contains 16 residues. The CDR3 DNA sequence: TGTGCCAGTAGTCGACTCGCGGGAGGTTCCACCGGGGAGCTGTTTTTT. Translating it yields CASSRLAGGSTGELFF.